These 18 T cell receptor beta chains share one sample of origin, sequenced in a study of T cell responses to AZD1222 COVID-19 vaccine. TCRdb's copy holds only in-frame clones and misses some; the assay was immunoSEQ multiplex PCR. The sample lists fewer than 150,000 clones, around 88% occurring once. This material consisted of peripheral blood, taken 28 days after the second AZD1222 dose. These receptors were obtained from an adult who received the AZD1222 COVID-19 vaccine.

Comments on this clone: Relative to the germline gene, one junction end is altered; a read error may explain this. The rearrangement joins TRBV7-3 to TRBJ1-2; weak D call: TRBD1 (6 bases). The germline V gene encodes CDR1 SGHTA and CDR2 FQGTGA. The CDR3 extends over 13 amino acids. This chain's CDR3 is CASRMTKDSQAHF. The CDR3 DNA reads as TGTGCCAGCAGGATGACAAAGGACAGCCAGGCGCACTTC.

V usage is TRBV12-5 and J usage is TRBJ2-5, with D possibly being TRBD2 (6 bases). The CDR3 extends over 16 amino acids. Germline V gene sequence: CDR1 LGHNT, CDR2 FRNRAP. Between the trimmed V and J ends, which lost 0 bases and 0 bases, there was a span of 11 bases. CDR3 residues: CASGLVEGLHQETQYF. In DNA, the CDR3 is TGTGCTAGTGGTTTGGTCGAGGGACTGCACCAAGAGACCCAGTACTTC.

The chain combines TRBV11-3 with TRBJ2-2, with 7 bases aligning to TRBD2. V was clipped by 5 bases and J by 2 bases; unmatched bases: 11. Germline-derived CDR1 and CDR2 are SGHNT and YENEEA. The CDR3 totals 17 residues. As DNA, the CDR3 is TGTGCCAGCAGCCCAAGTGGGCGGGGGATTAACACCGGGGAGCTGTTTTTT. This translates into CASSPSGRGINTGELFF.

This chain links TRBV7-2 with TRBJ2-3, with D uncertain. V was trimmed by 4 bases and J by 6 bases, leaving 14 bases between them. CDR1 is SGHTA, CDR2 FQGNSA, per germline. The CDR3 consists of 14 residues. The CDR3: CASSWSPLSDTQYF. Written as DNA, the CDR3 is TGTGCCAGCAGCTGGTCCCCTCTATCGGATACGCAGTATTTT.

This chain links TRBV11-3 with TRBJ2-3; 13 bases map to TRBD2. J gave up 4 bases and V 4 bases, and 8 bases lay outside the gene matches. Germline lookup yields CDR1 SGHNT and CDR2 YENEEA. CDR3 size: 17 residues. The DNA for the CDR3 is TGTGCCAGCAGCTACGGACTAGCGGGAGATGGGGCAGATACGCAGTATTTT. This encodes CASSYGLAGDGADTQYF.

This chain joins TRBV9 and TRBJ2-2; D not certain. The CDR3 is made up of 14 amino acids. CDR1 is SGDLS and CDR2 is YYNGEE in the germline V gene. Trimming took 3 bases from V and 4 from J, leaving 10 bases between them. This CDR3 is CASSAPRATGELFF. CDR3 DNA sequence: TGTGCCAGCAGCGCACCCCGAGCCACCGGGGAGCTGTTTTTT.

The CDR3 DNA reads as TGTGCCAGCAGGGGACCGAACACTGAAGCTTTCTTT. Its protein product is CASRGPNTEAFF. The chain has TRBV27 and TRBJ1-1; possibly TRBD1 for D (5 bases). Trimming cost V 6 bases and J 1 base, with 6 bases left between them. This CDR3 has 12 amino acids. The germline V gene encodes CDR1 MNHEY and CDR2 SMNVEV (reference sequence).

The chain links TRBV18 to TRBJ2-1, with no clear D. Germline CDR1 and CDR2: KGHSH and LQKENI. Trimming removed 7 bases from V and 4 bases from J, with 11 bases in between. The CDR3 totals 13 residues. The CDR3 DNA follows: TGTGCCAGCTTAGCCCACACTTACAATGAGCAGTTCTTC. It encodes CASLAHTYNEQFF.

This chain links TRBV3-1 (or the pseudogene TRBV3-2) with TRBJ1-1; maybe TRBD1 (6 bases). CDR3 length equals 14 residues. The germline V gene has CDR1 LGHDT and CDR2 YNNKEL (reference sequence). V shed 4 bases and J shed 1 base, with 10 bases lying between them. CDR3 sequence (DNA): TGTGCCAGCAGCCCAAGGGGGTCGAACACTGAAGCTTTCTTT. Protein product: CASSPRGSNTEAFF.

V is TRBV9 and J is TRBJ2-1; possibly TRBD1 for D (5 bases). V lost 3 bases, J lost 7 bases, and 14 bases lay in between. This CDR3 has 14 residues. Germline values: CDR1 SGDLS, CDR2 YYNGEE. The CDR3 DNA sequence: TGTGCCAGCAGCGGGGGCGTGGGGTATAATGAGCAGTTCTTC. Amino acids: CASSGGVGYNEQFF. The full variable domain, in which reference TRBV9 and TRBJ2-1 provide the parts outside the CDR3, is DSGVTQTPKHLITATGQRVTLRCSPRSGDLSVYWYQQSLDQGLQFLIQYYNGEERAKGNILERFSAQQFPDLHSELNLSSLELGDSALYFCASSGGVGYNEQFFGPGTRLTVL.

In this sample, this clone turned up a few times. The V and J genes are TRBV18 and TRBJ2-7; D is perhaps TRBD2 (6 bases). The CDR3 loop spans 15 amino acids. CDR1 is KGHSH, CDR2 LQKENI, per germline. V lost 6 bases and J 0 bases, leaving 15 bases between the germline ends. CDR3 residues: CASSPASAASYEQYF. The CDR3 nucleotides read TGTGCCAGCTCGCCGGCTAGCGCGGCCTCCTACGAGCAGTACTTC. Full variable domain (rest looked up from reference TRBV18 and TRBJ2-7): NAGVMQNPRHLVRRRGQEARLRCSPMKGHSHVYWYRQLPEEGLKFMVYLQKENIIDESGMPKERFSAEFPKEGPSILRIQQVVRGDSAAYFCASSPASAASYEQYFGPGTRLTVT.

This chain joins TRBV30 and TRBJ2-6, with D uncertain. CDR1 and CDR2 from the germline V gene are GTSNPN and SVGIG (reference sequence). The CDR3 sequence is 14 residues long. Trimming pared 0 bases from V and 0 bases from J, leaving 3 bases between. The CDR3 loop is CAWSVPSGANVLTF. The CDR3 region has the DNA TGTGCCTGGAGTGTACCCTCTGGGGCCAACGTCCTGACTTTC.

The chain combines TRBV9 with TRBJ2-1, with 9 bases identical to TRBD2. The CDR3 has 15 residues. From germline, CDR1 is SGDLS and CDR2 YYNGEE. J gave up 5 bases and V 0 bases, and 3 bases lay outside the gene matches. The CDR3 bases are TGTGCCAGCAGCGTAGGCGGGGGGGCCCACAATGAGCAGTTCTTC. It encodes CASSVGGGAHNEQFF. The full variable domain, rest sourced from reference TRBV9 and TRBJ2-1, is DSGVTQTPKHLITATGQRVTLRCSPRSGDLSVYWYQQSLDQGLQFLIQYYNGEERAKGNILERFSAQQFPDLHSELNLSSLELGDSALYFCASSVGGGAHNEQFFGPGTRLTVL.

The genes are TRBV7-3 and TRBJ2-2; TRBD2 matches 7 bases. Trimming at V came to 0 bases and at J to 4 bases, leaving 5 bases not matched to a gene. Germline CDR1 is SGHTA and CDR2 is FQGTGA. There are 16 residues in the CDR3. The CDR3 region is CASSLTGRGSTGELFF. As DNA, the CDR3 is TGTGCCAGCAGCTTAACGGGGCGGGGGAGCACCGGGGAGCTGTTTTTT.

The chain recombines TRBV7-9 with TRBJ1-4, with D possibly TRBD1 on 6 matching bases. The CDR3 extends over 15 amino acids. Trimming cost V 4 bases and J 6 bases, with 15 bases left between them. Germline CDR1 SEHNR, CDR2 FQNEAQ (reference sequence). In nucleotides, the CDR3 is TGTGCCAGCAGCTACAGGAGGGCAGGGGATGAAAAACTGTTTTTT. It is translated as CASSYRRAGDEKLFF. Full variable domain (rest looked up from reference TRBV7-9 and TRBJ1-4): DTGVSQNPRHKITKRGQNVTFRCDPISEHNRLYWYRQTLGQGPEFLTYFQNEAQLEKSRLLSDRFSAERPKGSFSTLEIQRTEQGDSAMYLCASSYRRAGDEKLFFGSGTQLSVL.

The chain recombines TRBV28 with TRBJ1-5; no definite D call. The CDR3 has 15 residues. Trimming pared 3 bases from V and 6 bases from J, leaving 15 bases between. Germline V CDR1 and CDR2: MDHEN, SYDVKM. The CDR3 nucleotides read TGTGCCAGCAGTTTGACGATCGAAGGCAGTCAGCCCCAGCATTTT. Its protein product is CASSLTIEGSQPQHF.

The chain couples TRBV12-3 or TRBV12-4 to TRBJ1-2; no firm D call. The CDR3 loop spans 12 amino acids. Deletions cut 2 bases from V and 8 bases from J, with 9 bases between. Written as DNA, the CDR3 is TGTGCCAGCAGTTTATCGGCTATCGGCTACACCTTC. The encoded protein is CASSLSAIGYTF.

The J gene is TRBJ2-1, the V gene TRBV7-2; 11 bases align to TRBD2. CDR3 length: 18 residues. V was clipped by 5 bases and J by 2 bases; unmatched bases: 11. Germline CDR1 reads SGHTA; CDR2 reads FQGNSA. The CDR3 here is CASSLFTASGRTYNEQFF. CDR3 DNA sequence: TGTGCCAGCAGCCTATTTACCGCTAGCGGGAGGACCTACAATGAGCAGTTCTTC.